Below, 17 T cell receptor beta chains from the same sample are listed, as sequenced in a study of PD-1 blockade in mismatch repair-deficient tumors. Measured with immunoSEQ multiplex PCR; TCRdb has only the in-frame clones, and not every one. The sample lists 85,000 to 130,000 clones; over 75% were seen once. The sequencing here drew on peripheral blood, taken roughly 36 weeks after starting pembrolizumab. These receptors were taken from an adult with mismatch repair-deficient cancer.

V usage is TRBV7-8 and J usage is TRBJ2-1, with 9 positions matching TRBD2. The CDR3 has 15 amino acids. Per the germline V gene, CDR1 is SGHVS and CDR2 is FQNEAQ. The ends lost 6 bases at V and 2 bases at J; junction bases unmatched: 5. The DNA for the CDR3 is TGTGCCAGCAGTGAGCGGGAGGTCCCCTACAATGAGCAGTTCTTC. It translates to CASSEREVPYNEQFF.

The chain links TRBV5-4 to TRBJ2-1; D gene ambiguous. The CDR3 has 15 amino acids. Germline V gene data show CDR1 as SGHNT and CDR2 as YYREEE (reference sequence). V was shortened by 0 bases and J by 3 bases, with 10 bases between the two germline ends. Here the CDR3 DNA reads TGTGCCAGCAGCTTGGCCCCAGCAGTCTACAATGAGCAGTTCTTC. Translating gives CASSLAPAVYNEQFF.

The chain combines TRBV6-5 with TRBJ1-1; tentatively, D is TRBD1 (6 bases). CDR3 length: 14 residues. The V end lost 8 bases, the J end lost 6 bases, and 19 bases lay between the germline ends. Germline assignment: CDR1 MNHEY and CDR2 SVGAGI. Written as DNA, the CDR3 is TGTGCCAGCTGGAGAGGGGGGGGTAGGGCTGAAGCTTTCTTT. It translates to CASWRGGGRAEAFF.

This sequence joins TRBV10-3 and TRBJ2-1; 15 nucleotides line up with TRBD2. Germline V gene lookup returns CDR1 ENHRY and CDR2 SYGVKD. Trimming removed 3 bases from V and 7 bases from J; junction bases left unmatched: 7. The CDR3 contains 17 residues. CDR3: CAISENPGTSGRNEQFF. The CDR3, as DNA: TGTGCCATCAGTGAAAACCCCGGGACTAGCGGGAGGAATGAGCAGTTCTTC.

This chain joins TRBV29-1 and TRBJ2-3; 7 bases are shared with TRBD2. V trimming: 0 bases; J trimming: 5 bases; junction bases outside the gene matches: 11. The CDR3 is made up of 16 amino acids. Germline V gene lookup returns CDR1 SQVTM and CDR2 ANQGSEA. Here the CDR3 reads CSVEDGGKLAGDTQYF. The DNA for the CDR3 is TGCAGCGTTGAAGATGGGGGGAAGTTAGCGGGAGATACGCAGTATTTT.

This clone appeared a single time. This chain links TRBV7-8 with TRBJ2-2, with D unresolved. V dropped 5 bases and J dropped 5 bases, with 9 bases sitting between them. Germline assignment: CDR1 SGHVS and CDR2 FQNEAQ. The CDR3 covers 13 residues. The CDR3 nucleotides are TGTGCCAGCAGCGTTGCTATGACCGGGGAGCTGTTTTTT. Its translation is CASSVAMTGELFF.

V is TRBV7-9 and J is TRBJ2-7, with D perhaps matching TRBD1 (5 bases). CDR1 and CDR2 (germline): SEHNR, FQNEAQ (reference sequence). The V end lost 1 base, the J end lost 2 bases, and 9 bases lay between the germline ends. The CDR3 loop spans 14 amino acids. The CDR3, as DNA: TGTGCCAGCAGCTTAGGGGTACAGGCCTACGAGCAGTACTTC. Encoded protein: CASSLGVQAYEQYF.

This clone was detected a few times. The V and J genes are TRBV13 and TRBJ1-5; D is possibly TRBD1 (5 bases). Trimming took 6 bases from V and 5 from J, leaving 14 bases between them. The CDR3 consists of 14 residues. Germline V CDR1 and CDR2: PRHDT, FYEKMQ (reference sequence). The DNA of the CDR3 is TGTGCCAGCAGTGACTGGGGGGTGGATCAGCCCCAGCATTTT. It translates to CASSDWGVDQPQHF.

The J gene is TRBJ1-1, the V gene TRBV7-3; tentatively, D is TRBD1 (5 bases). The V and J ends lost 5 bases and 4 bases respectively, with 14 bases between them. Looked up from germline, CDR1 is SGHTA and CDR2 is FQGTGA. This CDR3 has 14 amino acids. CDR3 nucleotides: TGTGCCAGCAGCCTCATGGGGCCGGGCACTGAAGCTTTCTTT. Translating it yields CASSLMGPGTEAFF.

The gene calls are TRBV7-9 and TRBJ1-1; 8 nucleotides align to TRBD1. With 6 bases clipped from V and 5 bases from J, the junction kept 8 bases outside the gene matches. The CDR3 has 14 amino acids. The germline gives CDR1 SEHNR, CDR2 FQNEAQ (reference sequence). CDR3 region: CASSPGQGWTEAFF. DNA of the CDR3: TGTGCCAGCAGTCCTGGACAGGGATGGACTGAAGCTTTCTTT.

The CDR3 sequence: CASSLGSSTDTQYF. Here the CDR3 DNA reads TGTGCCAGCAGCTTGGGCAGTAGCACAGATACGCAGTATTTT. The J gene is TRBJ2-3, the V gene TRBV11-2; D unclear. The CDR3 loop spans 14 amino acids. Per the germline V gene, CDR1 is SGHAT and CDR2 is FQNNGV. V was trimmed by 3 bases and J by 0 bases, leaving 7 bases between them.

The chain has TRBV7-9 and TRBJ2-1; a possible D gene is TRBD2 (5 bases). Trimming left V 5 bases short and J 0 bases short, with 14 bases between. Germline assignment: CDR1 SEHNR and CDR2 FQNEAQ (reference sequence). The CDR3 runs 16 residues. CDR3: CASSTSSVSSYNEQFF. The CDR3 DNA is TGTGCCAGCAGCACGAGTAGCGTGAGCTCCTACAATGAGCAGTTCTTC.

V usage is TRBV9 and J usage is TRBJ2-3; D is perhaps TRBD2 (5 bases). The CDR3 extends over 15 amino acids. CDR1 and CDR2 (germline): SGDLS, YYNGEE. The ends were cut back, 1 base at V and 6 bases at J, with 15 bases in the middle. The DNA for the CDR3 is TGTGCCAGCAGCGTATTCCAGACACCTAGCGATACGCAGTATTTT. It encodes CASSVFQTPSDTQYF.

Only a few counts were recorded for this clone. The rearrangement uses TRBV10-3 and TRBJ2-5; a weak D match, TRBD2 (6 bases). The CDR3 consists of 18 residues. The V end lost 6 bases, the J end lost 2 bases, and 25 bases lay between the germline ends. Germline V gene lookup returns CDR1 ENHRY and CDR2 SYGVKD. The chain's CDR3 is CAISDSGTPLLRQETQYF. The CDR3 region has the DNA TGTGCCATCAGCGACTCCGGGACTCCCCTGCTTAGGCAAGAGACCCAGTACTTC.

The chain uses TRBV6-6 and TRBJ2-1, with 12 bases that match TRBD2. With V trimmed by 4 bases and J by 12 bases, 7 bases remained unmatched. The length of the CDR3 is 14 residues. Germline loops: CDR1 MNHNY, CDR2 SVGAGI (reference sequence). CDR3 region: CASSSWTSGVGQFF. CDR3 coding DNA: TGTGCCAGCAGTTCCTGGACTAGCGGGGTAGGGCAGTTCTTC.

Concerning this clone itself: It may be a read error: a sequence one base away is much more abundant. The sample carries other DNA sequences with the same CDR3. The chain joins TRBV12-5 to TRBJ2-7; 7 bases agree with TRBD2. This CDR3 spans 19 amino acids. CDR1 is LGHNT and CDR2 is FRNRAP in the germline V gene. In DNA form, the CDR3 reads TGTGCTAGTGGCTTGGTACCAGGACTAGGAGGAGGAATCTCCTACGAGCAGTACTTC. It codes for CASGLVPGLGGGISYEQYF.

The CDR3 spells CAWSVRAGGPTWTDTQYF. The CDR3 coding sequence is TGTGCCTGGAGTGTACGAGCGGGAGGGCCGACATGGACAGATACGCAGTATTTT. This chain connects TRBV30 to TRBJ2-3; 10 positions agree with TRBD2. The junction had 12 bases not matched to a gene; V was cut back by 0 bases and J by 3 bases. This CDR3 comprises 18 residues. CDR1 GTSNPN and CDR2 SVGIG come from the germline V gene (reference sequence).